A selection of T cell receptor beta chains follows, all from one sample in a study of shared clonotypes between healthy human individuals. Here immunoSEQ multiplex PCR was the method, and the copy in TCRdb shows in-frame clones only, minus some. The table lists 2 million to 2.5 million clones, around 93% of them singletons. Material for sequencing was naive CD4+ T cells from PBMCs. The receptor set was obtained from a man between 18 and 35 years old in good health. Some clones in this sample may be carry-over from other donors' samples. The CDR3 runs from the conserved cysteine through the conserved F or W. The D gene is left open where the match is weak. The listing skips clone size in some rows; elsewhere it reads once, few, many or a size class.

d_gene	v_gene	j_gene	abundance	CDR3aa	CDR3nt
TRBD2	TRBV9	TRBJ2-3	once	CASSVVGLATDTQYF	TGTGCCAGCAGCGTAGTGGGACTAGCTACGGATACGCAGTATTTT
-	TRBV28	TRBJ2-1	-	CASSLIYNEQFF	TGTGCCAGCAGCCTTATATACAATGAGCAGTTCTTC
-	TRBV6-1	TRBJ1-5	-	CASSVSLGGRPHQPQHF	TGTGCCAGCAGTGTATCCCTGGGGGGACGGCCGCATCAGCCCCAGCATTTT
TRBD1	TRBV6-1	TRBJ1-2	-	CASSEWDRLDYGYTF	TGTGCCAGCAGTGAATGGGACAGGCTGGACTATGGCTACACCTTC
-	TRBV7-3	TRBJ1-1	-	CASSQQPGMNGAFF	TGTGCCAGCAGCCAGCAGCCAGGGATGAATGGAGCTTTCTTT
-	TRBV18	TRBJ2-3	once	CASSDRGAFPSDTQYF	TGTGCCAGCTCCGATAGGGGGGCGTTCCCTTCAGATACGCAGTATTTT
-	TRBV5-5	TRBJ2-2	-	CASSFSGAGELFF	TGTGCCAGCAGCTTCTCAGGGGCCGGGGAGCTGTTTTTT
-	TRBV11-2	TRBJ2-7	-	CASSLERIFYEQYF	TGTGCCAGCAGCTTAGAGCGGATTTTTTACGAGCAGTACTTC
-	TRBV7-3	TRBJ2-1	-	CASSLGLPWAHEQFF	TGTGCCAGCAGCCTAGGACTTCCCTGGGCTCATGAGCAGTTCTTC
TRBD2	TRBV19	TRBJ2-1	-	CASSSRAGGPYNEQFF	TGTGCCAGTAGTAGCCGAGCGGGAGGGCCGTACAATGAGCAGTTCTTC
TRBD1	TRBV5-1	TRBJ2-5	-	CASSLVPGGGETQYF	TGCGCCAGCAGCTTGGTTCCAGGGGGCGGGGAGACCCAGTACTTC
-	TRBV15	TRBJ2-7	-	CATSAEYASYEQYF	TGTGCCACCAGCGCTGAGTACGCCTCCTACGAGCAGTACTTC
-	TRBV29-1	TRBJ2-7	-	CSVELQGNYEQYF	TGCAGCGTTGAGTTACAGGGAAATTACGAGCAGTACTTC
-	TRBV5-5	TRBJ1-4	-	CASSVTGDAEKLFF	TGTGCCAGCAGCGTCACGGGGGATGCTGAAAAACTGTTTTTT
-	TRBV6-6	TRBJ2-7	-	CASSPQTGSYEQYF	TGTGCCAGCAGTCCCCAGACTGGATCCTACGAGCAGTACTTC
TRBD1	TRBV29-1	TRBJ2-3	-	CSVEETGGDTQYF	TGCAGCGTTGAAGAGACAGGGGGGGATACGCAGTATTTT
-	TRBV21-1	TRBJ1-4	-	CASSSTDRGKLFF	TGTGCCAGCAGCAGCACCGACAGGGGAAAACTGTTTTTT
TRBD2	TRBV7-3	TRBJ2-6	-	CASSRYVGLAGNSGANVLTF	TGTGCCAGCAGCCGCTACGTAGGGCTAGCGGGAAACTCTGGGGCCAACGTCCTGACTTTC